This TCR beta chain was documented in a study of blood T cell repertoires in COVID-19. The germline V and J ends were trimmed by 5 bases and 0 bases, with 14 bases remaining between them. CDR3 size: 15 residues. CDR1 SGHVS and CDR2 FQNEAQ come from the germline V gene. The repertoire was sequenced with immunoSEQ multiplex PCR; TCRdb's copy has only in-frame clones and lacks some. The table lists about 250,000 clones, approximately 91% of them singletons. The sequencing input was peripheral blood. The V and J genes are TRBV7-8 and TRBJ2-7, with a possible D match to TRBD1 (6 bases). The receptor's source is a middle-aged woman who had recovered from COVID-19. The CDR3 loop reads CASSLKDSSSYEQYF. The CDR3 nucleotides read TGTGCCAGCAGCCTGAAGGACAGTTCCTCCTACGAGCAGTACTTC.